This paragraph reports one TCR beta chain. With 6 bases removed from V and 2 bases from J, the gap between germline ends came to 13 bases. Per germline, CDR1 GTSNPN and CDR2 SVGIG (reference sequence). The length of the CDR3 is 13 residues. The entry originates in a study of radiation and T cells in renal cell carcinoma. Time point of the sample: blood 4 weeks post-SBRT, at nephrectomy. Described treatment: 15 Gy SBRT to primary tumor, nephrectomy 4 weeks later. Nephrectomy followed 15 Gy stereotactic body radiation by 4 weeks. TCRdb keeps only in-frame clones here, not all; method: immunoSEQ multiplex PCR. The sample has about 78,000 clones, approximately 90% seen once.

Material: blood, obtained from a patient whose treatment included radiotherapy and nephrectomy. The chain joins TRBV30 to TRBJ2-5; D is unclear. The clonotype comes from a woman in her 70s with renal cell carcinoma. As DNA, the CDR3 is TGTGCCTGTCACACCGCGGTGCAAGAGACCCAGTACTTC. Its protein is CACHTAVQETQYF. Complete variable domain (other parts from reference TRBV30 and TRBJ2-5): SQTIHQWPATLVQPVGSPLSLECTVEGTSNPNLYWYRQAAGRGLQLLFYSVGIGQISSEVPQNLSASRPQDRQFILSSKKLLLSDSGFYLCACHTAVQETQYFGPGTRLLVL.